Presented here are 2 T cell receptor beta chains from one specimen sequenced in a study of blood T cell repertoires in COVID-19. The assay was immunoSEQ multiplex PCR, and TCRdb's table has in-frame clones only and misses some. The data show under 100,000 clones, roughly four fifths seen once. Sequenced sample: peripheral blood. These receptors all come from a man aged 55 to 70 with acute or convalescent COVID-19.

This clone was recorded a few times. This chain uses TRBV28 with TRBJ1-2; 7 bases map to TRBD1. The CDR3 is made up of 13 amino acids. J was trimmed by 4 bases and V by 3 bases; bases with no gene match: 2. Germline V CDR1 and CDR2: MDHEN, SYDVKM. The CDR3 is CASSFGTVYGYTF. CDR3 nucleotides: TGTGCCAGCAGTTTTGGGACAGTCTATGGCTACACCTTC.

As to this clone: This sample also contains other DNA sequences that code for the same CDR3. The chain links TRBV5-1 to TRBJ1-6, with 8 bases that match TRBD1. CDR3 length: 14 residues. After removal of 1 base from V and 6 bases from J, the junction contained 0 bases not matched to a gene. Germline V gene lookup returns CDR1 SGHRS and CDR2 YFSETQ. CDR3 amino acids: CASSLTGGNSPLHF. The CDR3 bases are TGCGCCAGCAGCTTGACAGGGGGTAATTCACCCCTCCACTTT.